Following are 3 T cell receptor beta chains from one sample sequenced in a study of blood T cell repertoires in COVID-19. Using immunoSEQ multiplex PCR, the repertoire was profiled, and TCRdb retains in-frame clones only, with some absent. This table holds under 200,000 clones, about nine tenths found once. Sequenced sample: peripheral blood. Receptor source: a man aged 18 to 30 with COVID-19, enrolled during active disease.

This rearrangement joins TRBV4-2 to TRBJ1-5; 10 bases map to TRBD1. The V gene's germline CDR1 is LGHNA and CDR2 YNFKEQ. The junction had 6 bases not matched to a gene; V was cut back by 4 bases and J by 9 bases. This CDR3 has 14 amino acids. The CDR3 is CASSPQTGGLPQHF. In DNA form, the CDR3 reads TGTGCCAGCAGCCCGCAGACAGGGGGCCTGCCCCAGCATTTT.

Regarding this clone: Mismatch with germline at one junction end may stem from a read error. The rearrangement links TRBV29-1 to TRBJ1-4; no clear D. Germline CDR1 SQVTM, CDR2 ANQGSEA. CDR3 size: 13 residues. CDR3 in amino acids: CSVESAANEKLLF. CDR3 coding DNA: TGCAGCGTTGAATCGGCGGCTAATGAAAAACTGCTTTTT.

V and J are TRBV28 and TRBJ1-5; D is ambiguous. The CDR3 is 12 residues long. Germline values: CDR1 MDHEN, CDR2 SYDVKM. With 6 bases removed from V and 4 bases from J, the gap between germline ends came to 7 bases. The CDR3 protein is CASRRGNQPQHF. DNA of the CDR3: TGTGCCAGCAGACGGGGTAATCAGCCCCAGCATTTT.